This record looks at one TCR beta chain sequence and its context. This sample was taken from a study of blood T cell repertoires in COVID-19. Study-wide background: Acute and convalescent COVID-19 specimens originated in the United States, Italy and Spain. In each case, the material was cDNA or gDNA derived from T cells, B-cell-depleted T cells, or PBMCs.

Original processing methods: Estimated nucleated cell counts came from reference gene primer amplification. Libraries were prepared by immunoSEQ multiplex PCR; TCRdb keeps only in-frame clonotypes and omits some of them. That table gives V, J and clone size, and the DNA gave D and trimming. Among about 75,000 clones listed, about 90% were seen once. V was pared by 0 bases and J by 6 bases, with 6 bases of the junction left unmatched. The CDR3 has 16 residues. Looked up from germline, CDR1 is LNHDA and CDR2 is SQIVND (reference sequence). The TCR comes from a human donor in a cohort sampled during active COVID-19. This chain joins TRBV19 and TRBJ2-1; TRBD1 matches at 9 bases. Sequencing was carried out using peripheral blood. DNA of the CDR3: TGTGCCAGTAGTATAGATCAGGGACAGGGCGTCAATGAGCAGTTCTTC. Its translation is CASSIDQGQGVNEQFF.